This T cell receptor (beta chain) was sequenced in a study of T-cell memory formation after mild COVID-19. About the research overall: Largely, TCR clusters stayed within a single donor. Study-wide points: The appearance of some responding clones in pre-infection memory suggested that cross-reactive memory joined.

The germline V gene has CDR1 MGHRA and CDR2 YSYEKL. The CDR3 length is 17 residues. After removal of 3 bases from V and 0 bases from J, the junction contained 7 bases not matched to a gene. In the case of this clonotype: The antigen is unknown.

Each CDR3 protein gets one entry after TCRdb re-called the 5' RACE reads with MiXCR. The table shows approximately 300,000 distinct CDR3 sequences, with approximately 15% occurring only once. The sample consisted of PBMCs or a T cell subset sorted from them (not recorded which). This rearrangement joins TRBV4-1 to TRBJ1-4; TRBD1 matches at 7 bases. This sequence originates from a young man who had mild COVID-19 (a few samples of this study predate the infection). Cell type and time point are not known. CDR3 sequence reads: CASSQADRAATNEKLFF. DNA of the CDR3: TGCGCCAGCAGCCAGGCTGACAGGGCCGCAACTAATGAAAAACTGTTTTTT.